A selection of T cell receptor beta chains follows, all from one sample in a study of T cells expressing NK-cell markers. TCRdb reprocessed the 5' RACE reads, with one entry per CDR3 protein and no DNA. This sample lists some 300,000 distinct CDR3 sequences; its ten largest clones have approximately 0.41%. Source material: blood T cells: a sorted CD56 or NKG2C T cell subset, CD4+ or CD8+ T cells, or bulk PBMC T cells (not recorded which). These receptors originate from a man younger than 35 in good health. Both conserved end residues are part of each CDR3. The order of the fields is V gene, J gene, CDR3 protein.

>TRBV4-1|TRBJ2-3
CASSAPGQGRTDTQYF
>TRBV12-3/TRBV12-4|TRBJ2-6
CASSLMSGDGANVLTF
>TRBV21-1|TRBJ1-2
CASSRGTGQNYGYTF
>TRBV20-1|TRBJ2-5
CSARGTHEETQYF
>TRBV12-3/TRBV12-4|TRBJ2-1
CASRGLAGGPKSYNEQFF
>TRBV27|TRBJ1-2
CASRNGGHNYGYTF
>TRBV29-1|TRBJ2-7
CSVKGGTGGHEQYF
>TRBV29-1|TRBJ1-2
CSAWTGDYGYTF
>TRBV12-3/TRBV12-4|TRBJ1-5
CASSFLGGVGNQPQHF
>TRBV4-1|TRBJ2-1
CASSQVTSDNNEQFF
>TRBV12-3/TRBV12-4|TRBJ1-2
CASSLRPQHYGYTF
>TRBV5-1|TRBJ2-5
CASSRGNQETQYF
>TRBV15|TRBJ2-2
CATSRDPGGNTGELFF
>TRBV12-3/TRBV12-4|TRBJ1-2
CASSRQAPYGYTF
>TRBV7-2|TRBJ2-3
CASTPGDTDTQYF
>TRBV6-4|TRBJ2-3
CASRPETWADTQYF
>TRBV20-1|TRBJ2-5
CSARVTGIETQYF
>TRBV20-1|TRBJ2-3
CSADHSGRDTQYF
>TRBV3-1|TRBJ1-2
CASSLPGYYGYTF
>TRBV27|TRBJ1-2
CASSLFRDSSGYTF
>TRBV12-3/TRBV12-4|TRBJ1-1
CASSLSAGGGTEAFF
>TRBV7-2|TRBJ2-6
CASSVTGSSGANVLTF
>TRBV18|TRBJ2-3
CASSPRFPLAGDPDTQYF
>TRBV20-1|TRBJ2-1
CSARPSRGRRSYNEQFF
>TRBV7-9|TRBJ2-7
CASSFDREVYYEQYF
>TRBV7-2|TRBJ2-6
CASSLRGISGANVLTF
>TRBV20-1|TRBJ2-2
CSARRHVGRELFF
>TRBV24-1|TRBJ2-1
CATSDSQIEGYNEQFF
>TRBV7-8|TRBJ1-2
CASSLGPGHRGGGYTF
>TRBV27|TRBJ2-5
CASRLGTSGTQETQYF
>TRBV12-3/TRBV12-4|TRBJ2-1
CASSLADGAQFF
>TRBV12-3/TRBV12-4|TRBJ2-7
CASRRQGGGYEQYF
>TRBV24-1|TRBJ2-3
CATSDLYVADTQYF
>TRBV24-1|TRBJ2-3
CATQDYSSTDTQYF
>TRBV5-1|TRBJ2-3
CASNPPGLASTDTQYF
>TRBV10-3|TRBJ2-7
CATAPVSYEQYF
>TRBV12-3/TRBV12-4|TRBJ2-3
CASSLGPSRADTQYF
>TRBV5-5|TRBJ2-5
CASSLGVGNSETQYF
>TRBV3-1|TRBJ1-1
CASSQMGVAEAFF
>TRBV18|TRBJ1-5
CASSPRDRVNKPQHF
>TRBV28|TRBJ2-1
CASRRMASGNRVF
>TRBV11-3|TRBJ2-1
CASSLAGDGTVEQFF
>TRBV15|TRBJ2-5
CATSRGTAYQETQYF
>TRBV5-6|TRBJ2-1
CASSFSGPEQFF
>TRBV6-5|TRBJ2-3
CASSYWREGTDTQYF